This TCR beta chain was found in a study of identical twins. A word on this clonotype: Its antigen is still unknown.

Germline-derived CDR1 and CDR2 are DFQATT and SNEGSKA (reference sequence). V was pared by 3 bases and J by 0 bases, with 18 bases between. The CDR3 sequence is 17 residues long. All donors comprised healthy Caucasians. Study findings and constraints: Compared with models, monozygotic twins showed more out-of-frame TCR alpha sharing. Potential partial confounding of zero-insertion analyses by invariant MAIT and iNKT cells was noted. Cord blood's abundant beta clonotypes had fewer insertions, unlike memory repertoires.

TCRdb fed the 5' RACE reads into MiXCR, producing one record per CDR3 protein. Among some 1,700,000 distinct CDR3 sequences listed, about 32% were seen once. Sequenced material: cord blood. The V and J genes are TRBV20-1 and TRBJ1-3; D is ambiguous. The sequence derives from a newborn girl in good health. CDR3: CSASLGSILHSGNTIYF. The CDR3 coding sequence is TGCAGTGCTAGCCTAGGGTCGATTCTCCACTCTGGAAACACCATATATTTT.